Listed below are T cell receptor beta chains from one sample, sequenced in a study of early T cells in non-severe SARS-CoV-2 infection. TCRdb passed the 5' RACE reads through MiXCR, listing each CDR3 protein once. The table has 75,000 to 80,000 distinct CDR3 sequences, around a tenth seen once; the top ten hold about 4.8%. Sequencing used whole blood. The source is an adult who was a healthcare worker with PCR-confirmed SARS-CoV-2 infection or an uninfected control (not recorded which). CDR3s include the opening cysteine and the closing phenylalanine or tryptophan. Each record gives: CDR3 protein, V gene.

cdr3_aa: CASSQLREGGVGEKLFF
v_call: TRBV3-1

cdr3_aa: CASSSGTFYGYTF
v_call: TRBV11-2

cdr3_aa: CASSLITSFNEQFF
v_call: TRBV9

cdr3_aa: CASSWSYNEQFF
v_call: TRBV5-6

cdr3_aa: CSAREQGVAKNIQYF
v_call: TRBV20-1

cdr3_aa: CASNERYNQPQHF
v_call: TRBV6-2/TRBV6-3

cdr3_aa: CASSDTNTGELFF
v_call: TRBV7-3

cdr3_aa: CSARERIAGELFF
v_call: TRBV20-1

cdr3_aa: CASRDTSGGDTQYF
v_call: TRBV12-3/TRBV12-4

cdr3_aa: CASSYLAGTYEQYF
v_call: TRBV28

cdr3_aa: CASSPRGQLLNYGYTF
v_call: TRBV18

cdr3_aa: CASSLGVLAGGGETQYF
v_call: TRBV11-3

cdr3_aa: CASSLRTGAADEQYF
v_call: TRBV28

cdr3_aa: CASSYDRGEKSYEQYF
v_call: TRBV5-1

cdr3_aa: CASSLYAGVGYEQYF
v_call: TRBV28

cdr3_aa: CTSSSGRTEAFF
v_call: TRBV6-2/TRBV6-3

cdr3_aa: CASSPSLDTQYF
v_call: TRBV7-2

cdr3_aa: CASSQGEYSNQPQHF
v_call: TRBV4-1

cdr3_aa: CAISSWGGVNEQFF
v_call: TRBV10-3

cdr3_aa: CSVKGLAGDYEQYF
v_call: TRBV29-1

cdr3_aa: CASSEATNRYEQYF
v_call: TRBV2

cdr3_aa: CSAREGRGRREQYF
v_call: TRBV20-1

cdr3_aa: CASSLAGGADGYTF
v_call: TRBV5-4

cdr3_aa: CASSQGQLAQPQHF
v_call: TRBV6-5

cdr3_aa: CASSPPGGRRTEAFF
v_call: TRBV6-1

cdr3_aa: CASRRGGSYNEQFF
v_call: TRBV27

cdr3_aa: CASSTQSGSRDTQYF
v_call: TRBV7-9

cdr3_aa: CASSALRERGEQYF
v_call: TRBV9

cdr3_aa: CASSLAGGAQDTQYF
v_call: TRBV28

cdr3_aa: CATSHVTSGTGDTQYF
v_call: TRBV3-1